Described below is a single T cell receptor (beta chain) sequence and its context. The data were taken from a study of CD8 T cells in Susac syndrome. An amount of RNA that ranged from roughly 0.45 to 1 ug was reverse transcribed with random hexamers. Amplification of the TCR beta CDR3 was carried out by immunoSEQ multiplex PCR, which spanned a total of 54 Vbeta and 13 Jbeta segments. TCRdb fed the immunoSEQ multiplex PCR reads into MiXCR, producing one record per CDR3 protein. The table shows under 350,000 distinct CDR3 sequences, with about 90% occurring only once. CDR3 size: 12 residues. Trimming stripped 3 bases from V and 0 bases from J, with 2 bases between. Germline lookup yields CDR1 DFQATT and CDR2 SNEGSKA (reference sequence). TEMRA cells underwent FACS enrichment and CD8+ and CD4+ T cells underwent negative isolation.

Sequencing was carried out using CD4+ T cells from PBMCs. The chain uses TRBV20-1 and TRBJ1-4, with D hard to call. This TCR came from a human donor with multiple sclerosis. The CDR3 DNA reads TGCAGTGCTAGTGCAACTAATGAAAAACTGTTTTTT. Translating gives CSASATNEKLFF.